This TCR beta chain derives from a study of regulatory T cells in long-lasting Graves disease. Points from the study as a whole: Relative to new patients (roughly 900), persistent patients exhibited greater sharing of public clonotypes (about 3,000).

This clonotype was recorded at least ten times. No antigen is known for it. As to time point: persistent/refractory GD, antithyroid drugs over 5 years with positive TRAb. RNA extracted from PBMCs served as the sequencing template. Graves' disease diagnosis was established per American Thyroid Association guidelines. CDR3 length: 11 residues. V was clipped by 7 bases and J by 5 bases, with 11 bases between them. Germline values: CDR1 SQVTM, CDR2 ANQGSEA. In building TCR beta libraries, iRepertoire HTBI primers were used together with Arm-PCR of CDR3 regions. One entry per CDR3 protein results from TCRdb running MiXCR on the multiplex PCR reads. Among 500,000 to 800,000 distinct CDR3 sequences listed, about 32% were seen once.

The receptor was derived from a female donor with Graves disease. The rearrangement uses TRBV29-1 and TRBJ1-1; no clear D gene. Here the sequenced sample was peripheral blood mononuclear cells (PBMCs), taken when the disease was refractory, from a patient treated with antithyroid drugs. The chain's CDR3 is CSADEGTEAFF. DNA of the CDR3: TGCAGCGCCGACGAAGGAACTGAAGCTTTCTTT.